In its sample, the clone carrying this TCR beta chain was seen many times. Antigen specificity is unknown. The V gene lost 1 base and the J gene lost 4 bases, with 11 bases spanning the gap. This CDR3 comprises 15 residues. Germline V gives CDR1 SGHTA, CDR2 FQGNSA. The data are from a study of regulatory T cells in long-lasting Graves disease. Across the whole study: Patients with persistent Graves' disease had over 5 years of antithyroid drugs and persistent TSH receptor antibodies.

Time point: persistent/refractory GD, antithyroid drugs over 5 years with positive TRAb. From PBMCs, RNA was extracted and then used to make the TCR library. Building of the TCR beta libraries involved iRepertoire HTBI primers and Arm-PCR of CDR3 regions. TCRdb reanalysed the multiplex PCR reads using MiXCR and keeps one entry per CDR3 protein. The sample includes 400,000 to 500,000 distinct CDR3 sequences, 22% of them seen just once. Points from the study as a whole: Persistent patients shared under 3,000 public clonotypes among themselves. Newly diagnosed patients shared fewer, at roughly 900. TRBV28, TRBJ1-2 and TRBJ2-5 were favored in persistent disease. It was possible that the small sample size reduced accuracy.

The chain is built from TRBV7-2 and TRBJ1-5; tentatively, D is TRBD1 (6 bases). The sequences come from peripheral blood mononuclear cells (PBMCs), collected when the disease was refractory, from a patient treated with antithyroid drugs. This TCR was sampled from a female donor with Graves disease. CDR3 nucleotide sequence: TGTGCCAGCAGCTTAGTGGTGGGGGCTAATCAGCCCCAGCATTTT. Translated, it gives CASSLVVGANQPQHF.